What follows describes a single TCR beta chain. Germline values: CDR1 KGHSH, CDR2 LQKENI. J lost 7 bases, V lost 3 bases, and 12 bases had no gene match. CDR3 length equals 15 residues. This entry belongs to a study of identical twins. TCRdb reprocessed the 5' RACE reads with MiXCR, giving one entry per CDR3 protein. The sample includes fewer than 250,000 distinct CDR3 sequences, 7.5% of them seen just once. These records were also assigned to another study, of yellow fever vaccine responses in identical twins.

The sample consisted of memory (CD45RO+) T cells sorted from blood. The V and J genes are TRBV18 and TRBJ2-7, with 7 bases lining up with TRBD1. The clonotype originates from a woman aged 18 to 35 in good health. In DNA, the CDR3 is TGTGCCAGCTCACCTATTATGAAGGGGGCCAAGGAGCAGTACTTC. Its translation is CASSPIMKGAKEQYF.